This TCR beta chain originates from a study of blood T cell repertoires in COVID-19. Study as a whole: Material from acute and convalescent COVID-19 was sourced from the United States, Italy and Spain.

This clone was recorded a few times. Authors' processing steps: Amplified reference gene primers provided the basis for estimating nucleated cell counts. Assay used: immunoSEQ multiplex PCR; TCRdb lists only in-frame clones, some missing. V and J calls and clone size are those listed in that table; D and trimming were worked out from the DNA. The table includes roughly 100,000 clones, about 85% detected once. V was clipped by 4 bases and J by 5 bases, with 20 bases between them. The CDR3 totals 17 residues. CDR1 is SGHVS and CDR2 is FQNEAQ in the germline V gene. This sequence originates from a man aged 45-60 years in a cohort sampled during active COVID-19. This chain links TRBV7-8 with TRBJ1-4; D is ambiguous. Sequenced sample: peripheral blood. The CDR3 DNA follows: TGTGCCAGCAGCTCTGGAAAGGTGGGCACCCTCAATGAAAAACTGTTTTTT. Protein: CASSSGKVGTLNEKLFF.